What follows are 15 T cell receptor beta chains derived from one specimen sequenced in a study of T-cell reconstitution after alpha-beta-depleted transplantation in children. Library preparation (for TCRbeta) was performed with unique molecular identifiers. From the PCR reads, TCRdb called clonotypes with MiXCR, one entry per CDR3 protein. The sample has approximately 200,000 distinct CDR3 sequences; roughly 6% are singletons. The material sequenced was PBMCs, taken before TCRalphabeta/CD19-depleted stem cell transplant. These receptors all come from a girl under two years old with combined immunodeficiency, due to receive a stem cell transplant.

This clonotype was found a few times. The rearrangement joins TRBV7-6 to TRBJ2-1, with 11 bases that match TRBD1. The junction had 3 bases not matched to a gene; V was cut back by 3 bases and J by 5 bases. Germline CDR1 is SGHVS and CDR2 is FNYEAQ. This CDR3 has 15 amino acids. CDR3 residues: CASSFGTGGDNEQFF. CDR3 nucleotide sequence: TGTGCCAGCAGCTTTGGGACAGGGGGAGACAATGAGCAGTTCTTC.

This clonotype was counted ten times or more. The chain couples TRBV27 to TRBJ2-3; 10 bases map to TRBD2. The germline V gene encodes CDR1 MNHEY and CDR2 SMNVEV (reference sequence). This CDR3 is built from 15 residues. The junction had 5 bases not matched to a gene; V was cut back by 6 bases and J by 2 bases. The CDR3 region has the DNA TGTGCCAGCAGCCAACTAGCGGGGATCACAGATACGCAGTATTTT. As protein: CASSQLAGITDTQYF.

V is TRBV6-2 or TRBV6-3 and J is TRBJ1-1, with D tentatively TRBD1 (6 bases). This CDR3 region has 16 residues. The germline V and J ends were trimmed by 6 bases and 0 bases, with 17 bases remaining between them. CDR1 and CDR2 from the germline V gene are MNHEY and SVGEGT. The chain's CDR3 is CASRFYRGQMNTEAFF. CDR3 nucleotides: TGTGCCAGCAGGTTCTACCGGGGACAAATGAACACTGAAGCTTTCTTT.

This clonotype has a count of ten or more. The J gene is TRBJ2-3, the V gene TRBV20-1, with TRBD1 matching over 10 bases. The CDR3 covers 14 residues. Germline V lookup: CDR1 DFQATT, CDR2 SNEGSKA (reference sequence). V shed 5 bases and J 2 bases; nucleotides not matched to a gene: 4. The CDR3 spells CSASGTGVTDTQYF. Written as DNA, the CDR3 is TGCAGTGCTTCCGGGACAGGGGTCACAGATACGCAGTATTTT.

This clonotype was seen repeatedly, ten times or more. The rearrangement links TRBV7-2 to TRBJ1-2, with D tentatively TRBD1 (6 bases). Trimming cost V 8 bases and J 3 bases, with 19 bases left between them. The CDR3 spans 15 residues. The germline CDR1 and CDR2 sequences are SGHTA and FQGNSA. The CDR3 loop is CASFRGGPMDYGYTF. The CDR3 DNA is TGTGCCAGCTTCCGGGGGGGGCCCATGGACTATGGCTACACCTTC.

The sample holds many counts of this clonotype. V is TRBV12-3 or TRBV12-4 and J is TRBJ1-5; D is ambiguous. Trimming cost V 2 bases and J 2 bases, with 4 bases left between them. CDR3 length: 13 residues. The CDR3 sequence: CASSLSGNQPQHF. CDR3 nucleotide sequence: TGTGCCAGCAGTTTATCTGGCAATCAGCCCCAGCATTTT.

Many counts were recorded for this clonotype. The chain joins TRBV20-1 to TRBJ2-1; 8 positions agree with TRBD2. Germline CDR1 reads DFQATT; CDR2 reads SNEGSKA (reference sequence). The CDR3 runs to 17 residues. With V trimmed by 4 bases and J by 6 bases, 17 bases remained unmatched. The CDR3 nucleotides read TGCAGTGCTAAAGCTCGGGGGGGTCGACCTGCTATCAATGAGCAGTTCTTC. Protein product: CSAKARGGRPAINEQFF.

This clonotype was found a few times. The junction and the germline gene differ at one end; a read error may be behind it. The rearrangement uses TRBV24-1 and TRBJ2-7; D may be TRBD1 or TRBD2 (5 bases each). The CDR3 totals 14 residues. Germline V CDR1 and CDR2: KGHDR, SFDVKD. The CDR3 coding sequence is TGTGCCACGAGTGGACCCCGGGACCCCGACGAGCAGTACTTC. This encodes CATSGPRDPDEQYF.

This clonotype was observed a handful of times. This rearrangement joins TRBV24-1 to TRBJ2-1; D perhaps matches TRBD2 (7 bases). Germline assignment: CDR1 KGHDR and CDR2 SFDVKD. This CDR3 contains 16 residues. V lost 1 base to trimming and J lost 8 bases, with 17 bases between them. DNA of the CDR3: TGTGCCACCAGTGATTTTACAGGGCGGGGGTTTGATGAGCAGTTCTTC. Amino acids: CATSDFTGRGFDEQFF.

This clonotype came up many times. This chain joins TRBV5-6 and TRBJ2-7, with D possibly TRBD2 on 5 matching bases. CDR1 and CDR2 from the germline V gene are SGHDT and YYEEEE. The CDR3 has 11 amino acids. The ends were cut back, 4 bases at V and 3 bases at J, with 5 bases in the middle. DNA for the CDR3: TGTGCCAGCAGCGGACTCTACGAGCAGTACTTC. Protein sequence: CASSGLYEQYF.

This clonotype was seen ten or more times. This chain uses TRBV25-1 with TRBJ1-5, with a weak D call TRBD1 (5 bases). The V end lost 2 bases, the J end lost 5 bases, and 10 bases lay between the germline ends. The CDR3 totals 14 residues. Germline V gives CDR1 MGHDK, CDR2 SYGVNS. The CDR3 region has the DNA TGTGCCAGCAGTGAAAGAGGAGGGGATCAGCCCCAGCATTTT. Protein sequence: CASSERGGDQPQHF.

This clonotype was picked up many times. The genes are TRBV27 and TRBJ2-1; 8 bases line up with TRBD2. CDR3 size: 18 residues. Germline-derived CDR1 and CDR2 are MNHEY and SMNVEV (reference sequence). V lost 6 bases to trimming and J lost 2 bases; unmatched junction nucleotides: 15. The CDR3 reads CASSHTAGGGPAYNEQFF. The CDR3 DNA sequence: TGTGCCAGCAGCCACACAGCTGGCGGGGGGCCCGCCTACAATGAGCAGTTCTTC.

This clonotype occurred many times. V is TRBV12-3 or TRBV12-4 and J is TRBJ1-5; 7 nucleotides line up with TRBD1. The V segment lost 4 bases and the J segment 8 bases; nucleotides outside the gene matches: 8. The CDR3 sequence is 14 residues long. The CDR3 DNA sequence: TGTGCCAGCAGTTCCACAGGGGTGAGGGAGCCCCAGCATTTT. It is translated as CASSSTGVREPQHF.

Ten or more counts support this clonotype. The V and J genes are TRBV15 and TRBJ2-1; no reliable D call. The germline V gene encodes CDR1 LNHNV and CDR2 YYDKDF (reference sequence). V was pared by 0 bases and J by 5 bases, with 14 bases between. The CDR3 contains 16 residues. Here the CDR3 reads CATSRDPIDVHNEQFF. The CDR3 DNA sequence: TGTGCCACCAGCAGAGATCCAATAGACGTCCACAATGAGCAGTTCTTC.

This clonotype was seen a handful of times. V and J are TRBV7-6 and TRBJ1-6; TRBD1 might be the D (5 bases). This CDR3 region has 15 residues. Germline V gene lookup returns CDR1 SGHVS and CDR2 FNYEAQ. V was cut by 4 bases and J by 7 bases, with 14 bases left in between. This CDR3 is CASSSVAGPNSPLHF. The DNA for the CDR3 is TGTGCCAGCAGCTCGGTCGCGGGGCCCAATTCACCCCTCCACTTT. The variable domain in full, completed from reference TRBV7-6 and TRBJ1-6, reads GAGVSQSPRYKVTKRGQDVALRCDPISGHVSLYWYRQALGQGPEFLTYFNYEAQQDKSGLPNDRFSAERPEGSISTLTIQRTEQRDSAMYRCASSSVAGPNSPLHFGNGTRLTVT.